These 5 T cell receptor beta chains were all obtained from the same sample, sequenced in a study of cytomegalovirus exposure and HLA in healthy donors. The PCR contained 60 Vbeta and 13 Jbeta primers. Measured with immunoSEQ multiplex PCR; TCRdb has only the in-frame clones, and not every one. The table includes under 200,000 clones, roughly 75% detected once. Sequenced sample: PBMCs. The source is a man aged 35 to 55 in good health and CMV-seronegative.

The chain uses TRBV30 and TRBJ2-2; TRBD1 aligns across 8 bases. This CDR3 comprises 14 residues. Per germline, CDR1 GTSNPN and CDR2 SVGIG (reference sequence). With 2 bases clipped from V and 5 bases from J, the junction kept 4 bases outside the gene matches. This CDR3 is CAWSLGQVTGELFF. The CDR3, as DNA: TGTGCCTGGAGTTTGGGACAGGTTACCGGGGAGCTGTTTTTT. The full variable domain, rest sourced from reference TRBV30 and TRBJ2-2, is SQTIHQWPATLVQPVGSPLSLECTVEGTSNPNLYWYRQAAGRGLQLLFYSVGIGQISSEVPQNLSASRPQDRQFILSSKKLLLSDSGFYLCAWSLGQVTGELFFGEGSRLTVL.

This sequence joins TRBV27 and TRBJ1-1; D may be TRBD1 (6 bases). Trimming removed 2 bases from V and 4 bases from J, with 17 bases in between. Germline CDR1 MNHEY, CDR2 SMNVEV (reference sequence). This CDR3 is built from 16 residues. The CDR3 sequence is CASSLRPGVLTTEAFF. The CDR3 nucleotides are TGTGCCAGCAGTTTAAGGCCAGGGGTATTGACCACTGAAGCTTTCTTT.

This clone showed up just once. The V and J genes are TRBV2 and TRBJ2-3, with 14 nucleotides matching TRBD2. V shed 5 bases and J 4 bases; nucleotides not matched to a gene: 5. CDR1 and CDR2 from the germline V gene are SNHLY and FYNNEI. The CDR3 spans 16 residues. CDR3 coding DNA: TGTGCCAGCAGTCAAATGACTAGCGGGGGGGCAGATACGCAGTATTTT. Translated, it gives CASSQMTSGGADTQYF.

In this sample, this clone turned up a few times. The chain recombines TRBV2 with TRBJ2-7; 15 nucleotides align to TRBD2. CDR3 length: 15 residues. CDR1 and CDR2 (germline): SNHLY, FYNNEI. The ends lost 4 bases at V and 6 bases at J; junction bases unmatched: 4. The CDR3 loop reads CASSGWGLAGGEQYF. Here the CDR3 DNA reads TGTGCCAGCAGTGGATGGGGACTAGCGGGGGGCGAGCAGTACTTC.

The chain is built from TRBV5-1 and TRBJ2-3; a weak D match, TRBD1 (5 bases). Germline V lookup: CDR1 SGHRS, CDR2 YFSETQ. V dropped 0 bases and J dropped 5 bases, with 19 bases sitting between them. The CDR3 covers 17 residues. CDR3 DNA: TGCGCCAGCAGCTTGGACAGGCCGCGCCCTGGGGTAGATACGCAGTATTTT. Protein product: CASSLDRPRPGVDTQYF.